What follows are 31 T cell receptor beta chains derived from one specimen sequenced in a study of blood T cell repertoires in COVID-19. Clones were sequenced by immunoSEQ multiplex PCR, and TCRdb holds only the in-frame ones, with some missing. The sample has over 100,000 clones; about 89% are singletons. Sequencing used peripheral blood. The source is an older woman with COVID-19, enrolled during active disease.

The V call is TRBV6-2 or TRBV6-3, the J call TRBJ2-1; D gene uncertain. The CDR3 runs 13 residues. V lost 5 bases and J 0 bases, leaving 5 bases between the germline ends. Per the germline V gene, CDR1 is MNHEY and CDR2 is SVGEGT. DNA of the CDR3: TGTGCCAGCAGTCTACCCTCCTACAATGAGCAGTTCTTC. This translates into CASSLPSYNEQFF.

The chain carries TRBV11-2 and TRBJ1-1, with unresolved D. The V end lost 5 bases, the J end lost 6 bases, and 13 bases lay between the germline ends. The length of the CDR3 is 13 residues. CDR1 SGHAT and CDR2 FQNNGV come from the germline V gene. As DNA, the CDR3 is TGTGCCAGCAGCATGGTCCGCCAGGCTGAAGCTTTCTTT. It codes for CASSMVRQAEAFF.

The V gene is TRBV19, the J gene TRBJ1-1; possibly TRBD1 for D (6 bases). Germline V CDR1 and CDR2: LNHDA, SQIVND (reference sequence). The germline V and J ends were trimmed by 4 bases and 5 bases, with 11 bases remaining between them. This CDR3 comprises 13 residues. The CDR3 DNA sequence: TGTGCCAGTAGTACCGACAGGATAACTGAAGCTTTCTTT. Translated, it gives CASSTDRITEAFF.

The chain is built from TRBV28 and TRBJ1-2; D may be TRBD1 (6 bases). Trimming removed 4 bases at V and 7 bases at J, with 16 bases between. CDR1 is MDHEN, CDR2 SYDVKM, per germline. The CDR3 has 14 residues. This CDR3 reads CASSSSDSWRGYTF. The CDR3 DNA sequence: TGTGCCAGCAGTTCATCGGACAGTTGGCGTGGCTACACCTTC.

The table lists this clone with a count of one. The chain employs TRBV5-4 and TRBJ2-7, with 7 bases fitting TRBD2. V shed 3 bases, J shed 6 bases, and the junction held 12 bases outside the gene matches. CDR3 length equals 15 residues. Germline V CDR1 and CDR2: SGHNT, YYREEE (reference sequence). CDR3 sequence: CASSSGGGVKGEQYF. CDR3 bases: TGTGCCAGCAGCTCGGGGGGAGGGGTCAAGGGCGAGCAGTACTTC.

The chain links TRBV19 to TRBJ1-5; TRBD1 agrees at 11 bases. V lost 5 bases to trimming and J lost 4 bases; unmatched junction nucleotides: 4. The CDR3 extends over 15 amino acids. Germline V gene sequence: CDR1 LNHDA, CDR2 SQIVND (reference sequence). CDR3 nucleotides: TGTGCCAGTAGTGCCGGGACAGGGGGAAATCAGCCCCAGCATTTT. The encoded protein is CASSAGTGGNQPQHF.

This clone occurred once. The chain couples TRBV5-4 to TRBJ1-4; D is possibly TRBD1 (6 bases). CDR1 and CDR2 (germline): SGHNT, YYREEE (reference sequence). This CDR3 is built from 14 residues. V was cut by 0 bases and J by 14 bases, with 17 bases left in between. CDR3 in amino acids: CASSLGRQEGPLFF. CDR3 in DNA: TGTGCCAGCAGCTTGGGAAGACAGGAAGGTCCGCTGTTTTTT.

The chain uses TRBV6-9 and TRBJ2-2, with D possibly matching TRBD2 (5 bases). Trimming stripped 6 bases from V and 4 bases from J, with 15 bases between. This CDR3 region has 15 residues. The germline CDR1 and CDR2 sequences are MNHGY and SVAAGI. The CDR3 is CASRPRPGSTGELFF. In DNA, the CDR3 is TGTGCCAGCAGACCCCGTCCGGGATCCACCGGGGAGCTGTTTTTT.

V gene TRBV12-3 or TRBV12-4 combines with J gene TRBJ1-2, with D perhaps TRBD1 (5 bases). The CDR3 totals 13 residues. V was pared by 3 bases and J by 8 bases, with 13 bases between. CDR3 amino acids: CASSFRAQGGYTF. CDR3 coding DNA: TGTGCCAGCAGTTTTCGGGCCCAGGGCGGCTACACCTTC.

This clone was observed a single time. V usage is TRBV5-1 and J usage is TRBJ2-2; D gene uncertain. V gave up 0 bases and J gave up 4 bases, with 7 bases separating them. Germline V gene data show CDR1 as SGHRS and CDR2 as YFSETQ. The CDR3 runs 14 residues. The CDR3: CASSLGASTGELFF. For the CDR3, the DNA is TGCGCCAGCAGCTTGGGGGCCAGCACCGGGGAGCTGTTTTTT.

The chain has TRBV7-9 and TRBJ2-2, with TRBD1 matching over 8 bases. Germline V lookup: CDR1 SEHNR, CDR2 FQNEAQ (reference sequence). This CDR3 has 16 amino acids. V shed 4 bases, J shed 4 bases, and the junction held 8 bases outside the gene matches. The CDR3 sequence: CASSSAGTGLTGELFF. In DNA, the CDR3 is TGTGCCAGCAGCTCAGCCGGGACAGGACTCACCGGGGAGCTGTTTTTT.

The chain joins TRBV7-2 to TRBJ1-1, with 7 positions matching TRBD1. Germline lookup yields CDR1 SGHTA and CDR2 FQGNSA. This CDR3 spans 14 amino acids. Losses at the gene ends were 6 bases for V and 1 base for J; bases not matched to a gene: 5. The CDR3 protein is CASRWGQTNTEAFF. The DNA for the CDR3 is TGTGCCAGCAGATGGGGACAGACGAACACTGAAGCTTTCTTT.

This chain uses TRBV7-2 with TRBJ1-1, with 7 bases aligning to TRBD1. Germline-derived CDR1 and CDR2 are SGHTA and FQGNSA. After removal of 0 bases from V and 5 bases from J, the junction contained 6 bases not matched to a gene. The CDR3 runs 15 residues. In nucleotides, the CDR3 is TGTGCCAGCAGCTTAGCGATACAGGGGTTAACTGAAGCTTTCTTT. This translates into CASSLAIQGLTEAFF.

This clone was counted only a few times. This chain uses TRBV10-2 with TRBJ2-1, with TRBD2 identical over 7 bases. This CDR3 has 17 residues. The V and J ends lost 2 bases and 1 base, in that order; junction bases with no gene match: 8. The germline V gene has CDR1 WSHSY and CDR2 SAAADI. The CDR3 nucleotides are TGCGCCAGCAGTGAGCGGCGCGGGGGAGGGTCCTACAATGAGCAGTTCTTC. Protein: CASSERRGGGSYNEQFF.

The V and J genes are TRBV7-9 and TRBJ1-1; D possibly corresponds to TRBD1 (5 bases). Germline V lookup: CDR1 SEHNR, CDR2 FQNEAQ (reference sequence). This CDR3 comprises 13 residues. The DNA for the CDR3 is TGTGCAATCGCGGAGGGACCTAACACTGAAGCTTTCTTT. Translated, it gives CAIAEGPNTEAFF.

The chain couples TRBV6-5 to TRBJ1-1; a weak D match, TRBD1 (5 bases). The V end lost 8 bases, the J end lost 6 bases, and 13 bases lay between the germline ends. Germline assignment: CDR1 MNHEY and CDR2 SVGAGI. The CDR3 loop spans 12 amino acids. CDR3 DNA sequence: TGTGCCAGCGGCTGGTCGGGGGCTGAAGCTTTCTTT. Amino acids: CASGWSGAEAFF.

This clone was seen a single time. V usage is TRBV7-9 and J usage is TRBJ2-2; 8 bases agree with TRBD1. The CDR3 contains 16 residues. Trimming at V came to 5 bases and at J to 6 bases, leaving 11 bases not matched to a gene. From germline, CDR1 is SEHNR and CDR2 FQNEAQ (reference sequence). For the CDR3, the DNA is TGTGCCAGCAGCCCCTGGCGGTCAGGGGGCTCCGGGGAGCTGTTTTTT. Translation gives CASSPWRSGGSGELFF.

This chain uses TRBV30 with TRBJ2-1; D gene unclear. The CDR3 contains 12 residues. Looked up from germline, CDR1 is GTSNPN and CDR2 is SVGIG (reference sequence). V lost 3 bases to trimming and J lost 8 bases, with 11 bases between them. The CDR3 reads CAWSAGGHEQFF. The CDR3, as DNA: TGTGCCTGGAGCGCAGGTGGGCATGAGCAGTTCTTC.

This sequence joins TRBV28 and TRBJ2-3; D ambiguous. CDR3 length: 16 residues. Between the trimmed V and J ends, which lost 3 bases and 5 bases, there was a span of 18 bases. CDR1 and CDR2 from the germline V gene are MDHEN and SYDVKM. The CDR3 here is CASSFQEVFLGDTQYF. CDR3 nucleotides: TGTGCCAGCAGTTTCCAGGAAGTTTTTTTAGGAGATACGCAGTATTTT.

V usage is TRBV29-1 and J usage is TRBJ2-5; D is possibly TRBD2 (6 bases). The CDR3 is made up of 12 amino acids. V gave up 5 bases and J gave up 5 bases, with 12 bases separating them. In germline, CDR1 is SQVTM, CDR2 ANQGSEA. CDR3 DNA: TGCAGCGTTATCCGCAGCGGGGAGACCCAGTACTTC. It specifies CSVIRSGETQYF.

The chain is built from TRBV27 and TRBJ1-5; 7 nucleotides line up with TRBD1. This CDR3 is 15 amino acids long. V lost 4 bases and J lost 3; bases outside the gene matches: 6. Germline-derived CDR1 and CDR2 are MNHEY and SMNVEV (reference sequence). CDR3 DNA sequence: TGTGCCAGCAGTTCGGGACAGACCAACAATCAGCCCCAGCATTTT. Translated: CASSSGQTNNQPQHF.

This clone was detected once. The chain recombines TRBV10-3 with TRBJ2-5; the D is unclear. CDR3 size: 14 residues. Germline V gives CDR1 ENHRY, CDR2 SYGVKD. V lost 2 bases and J lost 4, with 11 bases in between. The DNA of the CDR3 is TGTGCCATCAGTGAGGGGCAGCCCGGAGAGACCCAGTACTTC. It encodes CAISEGQPGETQYF.

V and J are TRBV30 and TRBJ2-7; 7 bases fit TRBD2. CDR1 and CDR2 (germline): GTSNPN, SVGIG (reference sequence). CDR3 length equals 13 residues. With V trimmed by 1 base and J by 2 bases, 2 bases remained unmatched. The CDR3 here is CAWSGGGAYEQYF. CDR3 DNA: TGTGCCTGGAGTGGGGGAGGGGCCTACGAGCAGTACTTC. Full variable domain (outside the CDR3, taken from reference TRBV30 and TRBJ2-7): SQTIHQWPATLVQPVGSPLSLECTVEGTSNPNLYWYRQAAGRGLQLLFYSVGIGQISSEVPQNLSASRPQDRQFILSSKKLLLSDSGFYLCAWSGGGAYEQYFGPGTRLTVT.

The V gene is TRBV6-2 or TRBV6-3, the J gene TRBJ1-1; a weak D match, TRBD1 (5 bases). Germline V gene lookup returns CDR1 MNHEY and CDR2 SVGEGT. The CDR3 spans 16 residues. The germline V and J ends were trimmed by 0 bases and 0 bases, with 11 bases remaining between them. CDR3: CASSYSVTEMNTEAFF. The CDR3 DNA reads TGTGCCAGCAGTTACTCCGTGACAGAAATGAACACTGAAGCTTTCTTT.

The J gene is TRBJ1-6, the V gene TRBV25-1, with unresolved D. This CDR3 has 12 amino acids. Per germline, CDR1 MGHDK and CDR2 SYGVNS. The ends were cut back, 4 bases at V and 7 bases at J, with 5 bases in the middle. In nucleotides, the CDR3 is TGTGCCAGCAGTGCTAGAAATTCACCCCTCCACTTT. It is translated as CASSARNSPLHF.

CDR3: CASSYSLGGEGYGYTF. The CDR3 nucleotides read TGTGCCAGCAGCTACTCTTTAGGGGGGGAGGGCTATGGCTACACCTTC. The chain links TRBV7-8 to TRBJ1-2, with a tentative D call TRBD1 (6 bases). The germline V gene has CDR1 SGHVS and CDR2 FQNEAQ. The CDR3 extends over 16 amino acids. V lost 4 bases and J 4 bases, leaving 19 bases between the germline ends.

This clone showed up just a few times. The chain uses TRBV29-1 and TRBJ1-2; 12 nucleotides match TRBD1. CDR3 size: 14 residues. The V segment lost 5 bases and the J segment 7 bases; nucleotides outside the gene matches: 8. Germline values: CDR1 SQVTM, CDR2 ANQGSEA. The CDR3 nucleotides read TGCAGCGTTCTGGGACAGGGGGCTTGGAGTGGCTACACCTTC. It translates to CSVLGQGAWSGYTF.

The genes are TRBV2 and TRBJ1-4; 9 bases line up with TRBD1. The CDR3 has 13 residues. CDR1 and CDR2 from the germline V gene are SNHLY and FYNNEI. Trimming took 11 bases from V and 6 from J; bases not matched to a gene: 7. CDR3 DNA sequence: TGTGCCTCCCAAGGGGACAGGGATGAAAAACTGTTTTTT. As protein: CASQGDRDEKLFF.

V usage is TRBV10-3 and J usage is TRBJ1-2; D might be TRBD1 (5 bases). Trimming left V 5 bases short and J 2 bases short, with 15 bases between. Germline V gene sequence: CDR1 ENHRY, CDR2 SYGVKD. This CDR3 comprises 15 residues. The CDR3 DNA reads TGTGCCATCAGTAGTCAGGGCAGGCAGAACTATGGCTACACCTTC. It is translated as CAISSQGRQNYGYTF.

J is TRBJ1-1 and V is TRBV2; no definite D call. V was shortened by 6 bases and J by 1 base, with 12 bases between the two germline ends. The CDR3 has 14 residues. The V gene's germline CDR1 is SNHLY and CDR2 FYNNEI. CDR3 nucleotide sequence: TGTGCCAGCAGGATAGACACCGCGAACACTGAAGCTTTCTTT. It encodes CASRIDTANTEAFF.

This clone showed up just a few times. The rearrangement links TRBV5-8 to TRBJ1-5, with 8 nucleotides matching TRBD1. V shed 4 bases and J 3 bases; nucleotides not matched to a gene: 6. The CDR3 covers 15 residues. Germline values: CDR1 SGHTS, CDR2 YDEGEE. Written as DNA, the CDR3 is TGTGCCAGCAGCCGACGGACAGGGATCAATCAGCCCCAGCATTTT. This gives the protein CASSRRTGINQPQHF.